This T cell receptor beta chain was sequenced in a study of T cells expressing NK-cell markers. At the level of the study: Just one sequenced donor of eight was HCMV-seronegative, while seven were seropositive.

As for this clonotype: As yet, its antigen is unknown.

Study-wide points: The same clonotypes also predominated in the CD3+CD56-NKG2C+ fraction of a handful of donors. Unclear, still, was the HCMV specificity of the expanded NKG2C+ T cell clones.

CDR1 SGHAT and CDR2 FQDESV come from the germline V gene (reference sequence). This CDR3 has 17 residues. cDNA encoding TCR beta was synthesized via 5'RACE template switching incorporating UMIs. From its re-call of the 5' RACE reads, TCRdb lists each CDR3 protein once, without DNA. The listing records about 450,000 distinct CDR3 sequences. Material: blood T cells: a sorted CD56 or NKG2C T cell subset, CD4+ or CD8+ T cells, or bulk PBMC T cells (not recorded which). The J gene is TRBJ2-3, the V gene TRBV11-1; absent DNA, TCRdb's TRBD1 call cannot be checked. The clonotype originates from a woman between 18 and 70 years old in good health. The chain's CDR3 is CASSLRRDKYSTDTQYF. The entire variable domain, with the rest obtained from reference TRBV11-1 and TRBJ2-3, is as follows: EAEVAQSPRYKITEKSQAVAFWCDPISGHATLYWYRQILGQGPELLVQFQDESVVDDSQLPKDRFSAERLKGVDSTLKIQPAELGDSAMYLCASSLRRDKYSTDTQYFGPGTRLTVL.